This T cell receptor beta chain was retrieved from a study of shared clonotypes between healthy human individuals. V was shortened by 6 bases and J by 0 bases, with 18 bases between the two germline ends. This CDR3 has 16 residues. Germline V CDR1 and CDR2: SGHNT, YYREEE (reference sequence). Clones were sequenced by immunoSEQ multiplex PCR, and TCRdb holds only the in-frame ones, with some missing. The sample shows roughly 1 million clones, about 77% of them seen only once. V and J are TRBV5-4 and TRBJ1-2, with D possibly matching TRBD1 (6 bases). Sequences were obtained from memory CD4+ T cells sorted from blood. Subset noted: CD45RA-negative fraction. The TCR comes from a man between 18 and 35 years old in good health. This CDR3 reads CASTLGGGETNYGYTF. The CDR3 nucleotides are TGTGCCAGCACTCTGGGGGGGGGCGAGACTAACTATGGCTACACCTTC.